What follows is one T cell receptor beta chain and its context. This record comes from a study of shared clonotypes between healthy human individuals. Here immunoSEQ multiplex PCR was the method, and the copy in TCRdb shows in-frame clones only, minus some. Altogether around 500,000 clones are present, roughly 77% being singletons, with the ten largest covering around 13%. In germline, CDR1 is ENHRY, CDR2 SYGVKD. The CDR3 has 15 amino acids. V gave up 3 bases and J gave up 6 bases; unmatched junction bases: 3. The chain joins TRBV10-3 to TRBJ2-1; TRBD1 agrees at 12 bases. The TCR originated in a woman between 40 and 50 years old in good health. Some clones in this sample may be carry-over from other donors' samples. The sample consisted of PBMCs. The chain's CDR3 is CAISEGTGGFNEQFF. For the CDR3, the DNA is TGTGCCATCAGTGAAGGGACAGGGGGCTTCAATGAGCAGTTCTTC.